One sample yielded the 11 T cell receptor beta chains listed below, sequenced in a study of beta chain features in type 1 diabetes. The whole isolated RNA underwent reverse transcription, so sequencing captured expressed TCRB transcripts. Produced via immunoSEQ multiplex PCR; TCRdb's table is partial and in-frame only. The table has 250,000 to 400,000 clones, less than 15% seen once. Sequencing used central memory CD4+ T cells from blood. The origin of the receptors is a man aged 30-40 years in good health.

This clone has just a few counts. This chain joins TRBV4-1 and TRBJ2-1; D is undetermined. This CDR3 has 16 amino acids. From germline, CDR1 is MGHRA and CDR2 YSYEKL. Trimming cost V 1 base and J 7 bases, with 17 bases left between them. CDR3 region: CASSQVPASGRNEQFF. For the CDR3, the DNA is TGCGCCAGCAGCCAAGTTCCGGCTTCAGGACGGAATGAGCAGTTCTTC.

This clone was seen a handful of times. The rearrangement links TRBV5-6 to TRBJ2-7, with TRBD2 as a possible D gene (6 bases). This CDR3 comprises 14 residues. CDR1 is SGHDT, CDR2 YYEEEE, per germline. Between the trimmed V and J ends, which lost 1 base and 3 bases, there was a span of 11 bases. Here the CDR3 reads CASSLRQGGYEQYF. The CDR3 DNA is TGTGCCAGCAGCTTGAGGCAGGGAGGCTACGAGCAGTACTTC.

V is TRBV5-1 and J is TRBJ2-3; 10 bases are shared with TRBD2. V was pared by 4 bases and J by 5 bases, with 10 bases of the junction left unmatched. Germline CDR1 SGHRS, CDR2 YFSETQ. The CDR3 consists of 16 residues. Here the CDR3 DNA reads TGCGCCAGCAGCATCAGTCTAGCGGGGGTAGGAGATACGCAGTATTTT. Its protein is CASSISLAGVGDTQYF. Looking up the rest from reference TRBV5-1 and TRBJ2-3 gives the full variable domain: KAGVTQTPRYLIKTRGQQVTLSCSPISGHRSVSWYQQTPGQGLQFLFEYFSETQRNKGNFPGRFSGRQFSNSRSEMNVSTLELGDSALYLCASSISLAGVGDTQYFGPGTRLTVL.

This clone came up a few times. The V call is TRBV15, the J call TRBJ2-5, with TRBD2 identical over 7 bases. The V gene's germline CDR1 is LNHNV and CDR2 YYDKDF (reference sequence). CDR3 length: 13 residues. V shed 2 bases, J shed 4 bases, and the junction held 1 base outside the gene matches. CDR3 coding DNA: TGTGCCACCAGCAGATTAGCGGGAGAGACCCAGTACTTC. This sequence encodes CATSRLAGETQYF.

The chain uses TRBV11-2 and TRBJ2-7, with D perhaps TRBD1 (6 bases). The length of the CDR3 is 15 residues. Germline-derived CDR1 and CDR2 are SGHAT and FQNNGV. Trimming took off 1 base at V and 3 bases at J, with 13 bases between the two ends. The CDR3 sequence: CASSLVGGRGYEQYF. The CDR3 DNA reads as TGTGCCAGCAGCTTAGTAGGGGGAAGGGGCTACGAGCAGTACTTC.

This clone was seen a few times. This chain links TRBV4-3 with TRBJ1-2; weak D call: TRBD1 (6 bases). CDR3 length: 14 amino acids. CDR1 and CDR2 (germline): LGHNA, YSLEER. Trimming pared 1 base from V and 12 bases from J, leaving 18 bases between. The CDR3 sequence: CASSQVVYGQRNTF. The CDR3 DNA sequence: TGCGCCAGCAGCCAAGTGGTTTACGGACAGCGCAACACCTTC.

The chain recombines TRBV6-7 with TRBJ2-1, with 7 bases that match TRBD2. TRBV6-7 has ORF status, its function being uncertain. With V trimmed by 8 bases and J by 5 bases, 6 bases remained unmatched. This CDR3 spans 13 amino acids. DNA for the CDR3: TGTGCCAGCGCGGGAGTTTGGAACAATGAGCAGTTCTTC. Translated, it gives CASAGVWNNEQFF.

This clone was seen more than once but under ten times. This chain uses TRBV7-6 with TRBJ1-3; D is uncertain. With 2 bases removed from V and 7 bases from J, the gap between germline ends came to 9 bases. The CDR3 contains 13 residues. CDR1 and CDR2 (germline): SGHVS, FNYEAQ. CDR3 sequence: CASSLFAWNTIYF. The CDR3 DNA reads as TGTGCCAGCAGCTTATTTGCTTGGAACACCATATATTTT.

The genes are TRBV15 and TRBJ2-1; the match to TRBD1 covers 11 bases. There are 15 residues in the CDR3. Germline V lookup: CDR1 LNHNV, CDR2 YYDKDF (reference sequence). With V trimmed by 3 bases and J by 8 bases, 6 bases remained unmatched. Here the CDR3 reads CATSSVPGQGDEQFF. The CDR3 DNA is TGTGCCACCAGCAGCGTACCGGGACAGGGGGATGAGCAGTTCTTC.

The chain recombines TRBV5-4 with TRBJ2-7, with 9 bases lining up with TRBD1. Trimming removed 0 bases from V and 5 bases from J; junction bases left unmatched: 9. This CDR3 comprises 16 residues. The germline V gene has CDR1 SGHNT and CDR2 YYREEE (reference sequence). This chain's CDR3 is CASSLVWTGVQDEQYF. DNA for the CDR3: TGTGCCAGCAGCTTGGTTTGGACAGGGGTCCAAGACGAGCAGTACTTC.

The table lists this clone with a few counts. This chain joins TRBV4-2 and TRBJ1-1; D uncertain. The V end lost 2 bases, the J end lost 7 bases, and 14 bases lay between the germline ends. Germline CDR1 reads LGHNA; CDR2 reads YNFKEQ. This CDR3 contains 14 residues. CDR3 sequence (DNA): TGTGCCAGCAGCCAATCGAGTATGGGATATGAAGCTTTCTTT. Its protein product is CASSQSSMGYEAFF.